The 17 T cell receptor beta chains in this list originate from one sample, sequenced in a study of CD8 T cells in Susac syndrome. Random-hexamer reverse transcription was applied to roughly 0.5 to 1 ug RNA. MiXCR was run by TCRdb on the immunoSEQ multiplex PCR reads, yielding one entry per CDR3 protein. The sample lists about 280,000 distinct CDR3 sequences, about 85% occurring once. The sample was CD8+ T cells from PBMCs. Source of these receptors: a human donor with multiple sclerosis.

This chain links TRBV28 with TRBJ2-3, with 10 bases matching TRBD2. The germline CDR1 and CDR2 sequences are MDHEN and SYDVKM. CDR3 size: 15 residues. The V segment lost 3 bases and the J segment 6 bases; nucleotides outside the gene matches: 6. The CDR3 is CASSFTSGVGDTQYF. The DNA for the CDR3 is TGTGCCAGCAGTTTTACTAGCGGGGTAGGGGATACGCAGTATTTT.

The rearrangement uses TRBV28 and TRBJ2-7; D is unresolved. Trimming removed 5 bases at V and 2 bases at J, with 13 bases between. Germline V gene lookup returns CDR1 MDHEN and CDR2 SYDVKM. This CDR3 spans 14 amino acids. The CDR3 sequence is CASSPSDRAYEQYF. CDR3 nucleotides: TGTGCCAGCAGTCCATCCGACCGAGCCTACGAGCAGTACTTC.

The chain uses TRBV30 and TRBJ2-3; possibly TRBD2 for D (6 bases). This CDR3 is built from 15 residues. V gave up 2 bases and J gave up 6 bases, with 18 bases separating them. The germline gives CDR1 GTSNPN, CDR2 SVGIG (reference sequence). CDR3 sequence (DNA): TGTGCCTGGAGTTCCCCGGGGGTCCAAGCTGATACGCAGTATTTT. Amino acid sequence: CAWSSPGVQADTQYF.

The rearrangement uses TRBV9 and TRBJ2-4, with D perhaps matching TRBD1 (6 bases). The CDR3 covers 14 residues. Germline values: CDR1 SGDLS, CDR2 YYNGEE. Trimming removed 4 bases from V and 5 bases from J, with 13 bases in between. The CDR3 region is CASSPQDSQNIQYF. Here the CDR3 DNA reads TGTGCCAGCAGCCCCCAGGACAGCCAAAACATTCAGTACTTC.

The chain combines TRBV19 with TRBJ1-3; 9 bases match TRBD1. Germline CDR1 reads LNHDA; CDR2 reads SQIVND (reference sequence). Trimming removed 6 bases from V and 0 bases from J; junction bases left unmatched: 12. This CDR3 has 18 amino acids. CDR3 protein: CASSLARTGDRSGNTIYF. The CDR3 DNA reads TGTGCCAGTAGCCTCGCCCGGACAGGGGACCGCTCTGGAAACACCATATATTTT.

The chain uses TRBV21-1 and TRBJ2-7; the D call in the table, TRBD2, was not verified against the DNA. TRBV21-1 is a known pseudogene. This CDR3 is 20 amino acids long. In DNA, the CDR3 is TGTGCCAGCAGCAAAGCCCTCTCCCTTTTAGCGGGAGGGGGGGTCGGCGAGCAGTACTTC. Translation gives CASSKALSLLAGGGVGEQYF.

This clonotype has a handful of counts. This chain uses TRBV12-3 or TRBV12-4 with TRBJ1-1; D is unclear. CDR3 size: 12 residues. V was shortened by 6 bases and J by 7 bases, with 12 bases between the two germline ends. CDR3 DNA: TGTGCCAGCAGCCAGAACCTGTTTGAAGCTTTCTTT. Translated, it gives CASSQNLFEAFF.

This clonotype came up a few times. The V and J genes are TRBV6-1 and TRBJ2-1; 12 bases fit TRBD2. The germline CDR1 and CDR2 sequences are MNHNS and SASEGT. V shed 9 bases, J shed 4 bases, and the junction held 1 base outside the gene matches. The CDR3 loop spans 13 amino acids. The CDR3 nucleotides are TGTGCCAGTGGGACTAGCGGGTACAATGAGCAGTTCTTC. It specifies CASGTSGYNEQFF.

The CDR3: CASSLGGGWRETQYF. The DNA for the CDR3 is TGTGCCAGCAGCTTGGGGGGAGGGTGGAGAGAGACCCAGTACTTC. V usage is TRBV5-4 and J usage is TRBJ2-5; TRBD2 agrees at 7 bases. Germline CDR1 reads SGHNT; CDR2 reads YYREEE (reference sequence). This CDR3 contains 15 residues. V was clipped by 0 bases and J by 4 bases; unmatched bases: 6.

DNA of the CDR3: TGTGCCAGCAGTCCCTACAGGGAGACCGGGGAGCTGTTTTTT. As protein: CASSPYRETGELFF. The rearrangement uses TRBV27 and TRBJ2-2; a possible D gene is TRBD1 (6 bases). The length of the CDR3 is 14 residues. With 5 bases removed from V and 5 bases from J, the gap between germline ends came to 12 bases. The germline V gene encodes CDR1 MNHEY and CDR2 SMNVEV (reference sequence).

The chain links TRBV28 to TRBJ2-1; no firm D call. This CDR3 region has 17 residues. The germline V and J ends were trimmed by 2 bases and 0 bases, with 14 bases remaining between them. CDR1 is MDHEN, CDR2 SYDVKM, per germline. CDR3 bases: TGTGCCAGCAGTTTACCTCCTAAACAGTTCTCCTACAATGAGCAGTTCTTC. This gives the protein CASSLPPKQFSYNEQFF.

The V and J genes are TRBV30 and TRBJ1-1; no definite D call. The CDR3 is made up of 12 amino acids. V lost 2 bases and J lost 2, with 6 bases in between. The V gene's germline CDR1 is GTSNPN and CDR2 SVGIG (reference sequence). Written as DNA, the CDR3 is TGTGCCTGGAGTAGGTCAAACACTGAAGCTTTCTTT. Amino acids: CAWSRSNTEAFF.

This chain joins TRBV4-1 and TRBJ1-5; 8 nucleotides align to TRBD1. CDR3 length equals 15 residues. With 1 base clipped from V and 4 bases from J, the junction kept 3 bases outside the gene matches. The germline gives CDR1 MGHRA, CDR2 YSYEKL. The CDR3 bases are TGCGCCAGCAGCCAAGGGCAGGGGGCGAATCAGCCCCAGCATTTT. Residues: CASSQGQGANQPQHF.

This clonotype was seen just once. The V gene is TRBV27, the J gene TRBJ2-7; maybe TRBD1 (6 bases). Trimming cost V 2 bases and J 2 bases, with 13 bases left between them. There are 15 residues in the CDR3. Germline CDR1 is MNHEY and CDR2 is SMNVEV (reference sequence). The CDR3 coding sequence is TGTGCCAGCAGTTTAATCTACGGGACACCCTACGAGCAGTACTTC. Residues: CASSLIYGTPYEQYF.

This chain joins TRBV12-3 or TRBV12-4 and TRBJ2-1, with D maybe TRBD2 (6 bases). The V gene lost 5 bases and the J gene lost 3 bases, with 14 bases spanning the gap. The CDR3 runs to 15 residues. Here the CDR3 reads CASSIGSGGYNEQFF. CDR3 coding DNA: TGTGCCAGCAGTATTGGGTCCGGGGGCTACAATGAGCAGTTCTTC.

The gene calls are TRBV4-2 and TRBJ2-7, with TRBD2 identical over 7 bases. The CDR3 length is 15 residues. Germline V gives CDR1 LGHNA, CDR2 YNFKEQ. J lost 5 bases, V lost 8 bases, and 15 bases had no gene match. The CDR3 DNA reads as TGTGCCAGCGGGGAAATGTGGCGGGAGCAACACGAGCAGTACTTC. Protein product: CASGEMWREQHEQYF.

The J gene is TRBJ2-5, the V gene TRBV19; TRBD2 aligns across 7 bases. Germline lookup yields CDR1 LNHDA and CDR2 SQIVND (reference sequence). The CDR3 contains 17 residues. The J segment lost 0 bases and the V segment lost 4 bases, leaving 11 bases of the junction unmatched. Here the CDR3 DNA reads TGTGCCAGTAGTAGGAGTTCACCGGGACTAAACCAAGAGACCCAGTACTTC. It yields the protein CASSRSSPGLNQETQYF.